The 5 T cell receptor beta chains below were found in one sample sequenced in a study of regulatory T cells in long-lasting Graves disease. Noted time point: persistent/refractory GD, antithyroid drugs over 5 years with positive TRAb. The TCR library was made from RNA that had been extracted from PBMCs in TRIzol. The TCR beta library used iRepertoire HTBI primers with Arm-PCR amplification of CDR3. TCRdb fed the multiplex PCR reads into MiXCR, producing one record per CDR3 protein. Here the sample spans over 300,000 distinct CDR3 sequences, around 20% being singletons. This specimen was peripheral blood mononuclear cells (PBMCs), taken when the disease was refractory, from a patient treated with antithyroid drugs. The receptors derive from a female donor with Graves disease.

The genes are TRBV5-6 and TRBJ1-5; D unresolved. The CDR3 is 13 residues long. The germline V gene encodes CDR1 SGHDT and CDR2 YYEEEE. Trimming removed 4 bases from V and 4 bases from J, with 9 bases in between. CDR3 in amino acids: CASSAGWNQPQHF. The DNA for the CDR3 is TGTGCCAGCAGCGCCGGATGGAATCAGCCCCAGCATTTT.

The sample holds many counts of this clonotype. The chain joins TRBV6-5 to TRBJ1-1, with D unclear. The germline V and J ends were trimmed by 2 bases and 0 bases, with 13 bases remaining between them. Germline lookup yields CDR1 MNHEY and CDR2 SVGAGI. The CDR3 has 16 residues. CDR3 DNA sequence: TGTGCCAGCAGTTACGCAAACCGCCCTATGAACACTGAAGCTTTCTTT. It specifies CASSYANRPMNTEAFF.

At least ten counts were recorded for this clonotype. V is TRBV29-1 and J is TRBJ2-7, with 11 bases matching TRBD2. CDR1 and CDR2 (germline): SQVTM, ANQGSEA. The V gene end was trimmed by 6 bases and the J gene end by 5 bases; junction bases not matched to a gene: 9. The CDR3 extends over 14 amino acids. The CDR3 nucleotides are TGCAGCGTCCGAACTAGCGGGAGTAACCACGAGCAGTACTTC. Amino acids: CSVRTSGSNHEQYF.

The chain carries TRBV7-9 and TRBJ2-6, with D possibly being TRBD1 or TRBD2 (6 bases each). Trimming left V 10 bases short and J 2 bases short, with 27 bases between. CDR1 is SEHNR and CDR2 is FQNEAQ in the germline V gene (reference sequence). CDR3 length: 19 residues. The CDR3 loop reads CATPRVAGRGAAGANVLTF. CDR3 nucleotide sequence: TGTGCCACCCCCCGCGTGGCGGGAAGGGGGGCTGCTGGGGCCAACGTCCTGACTTTC. Full variable domain (outside the CDR3, taken from reference TRBV7-9 and TRBJ2-6): DTGVSQNPRHKITKRGQNVTFRCDPISEHNRLYWYRQTLGQGPEFLTYFQNEAQLEKSRLLSDRFSAERPKGSFSTLEIQRTEQGDSAMYLCATPRVAGRGAAGANVLTFGAGSRLTVL.

This clonotype was seen repeatedly, ten times or more. This chain joins TRBV3-1 and TRBJ1-1; D remains unclear. The ends were cut back, 3 bases at V and 3 bases at J, with 2 bases in the middle. Germline CDR1 and CDR2: LGHDT and YNNKEL (reference sequence). The CDR3 consists of 11 residues. The CDR3 sequence: CASSQYTEAFF. The CDR3 nucleotides are TGTGCCAGCAGCCAGTACACTGAAGCTTTCTTT.